The next 14 T cell receptor beta chains were all read from a single sample in a study of CD8+ T cells in alopecia areata. RNA, once extracted, was reverse transcribed into cDNA for use as the sequencing template. The protocol was immunoSEQ multiplex PCR, while the TCRdb copy is restricted to in-frame clones and leaves out a portion. This sample has about 180,000 clones; approximately 59% occur once, and the top ten carry roughly 17%. Treatment given: oral pan-JAK inhibitor, 5-10 mg twice daily. Sequencing was performed on CD4+ T cells sorted from blood, taken between weeks 55 and 65, from a patient treated with tofacitinib. The receptors here all came from a human donor with alopecia areata.

The rearrangement links TRBV5-1 to TRBJ1-5; D possibly corresponds to TRBD1 (5 bases). Trimming took 0 bases from V and 6 from J, leaving 13 bases between them. This CDR3 comprises 15 residues. Germline CDR1 SGHRS, CDR2 YFSETQ. The CDR3, as DNA: TGCGCCAGCAGCTTGGACGGGACTCGGGGTCAGCCCCAGCATTTT. Protein sequence: CASSLDGTRGQPQHF. The full variable domain, in which reference TRBV5-1 and TRBJ1-5 provide the parts outside the CDR3, is KAGVTQTPRYLIKTRGQQVTLSCSPISGHRSVSWYQQTPGQGLQFLFEYFSETQRNKGNFPGRFSGRQFSNSRSEMNVSTLELGDSALYLCASSLDGTRGQPQHFGDGTRLSIL.

This sequence joins TRBV9 and TRBJ2-7; D is ambiguous. The V gene lost 0 bases and the J gene lost 2 bases, with 9 bases spanning the gap. Looked up from germline, CDR1 is SGDLS and CDR2 is YYNGEE. The CDR3 has 14 amino acids. CDR3 DNA: TGTGCCAGCAGCGTAGGAAAGGTTACCTACGAGCAGTACTTC. It translates to CASSVGKVTYEQYF.

The chain couples TRBV15 to TRBJ2-4; a possible D gene is TRBD2 (5 bases). The germline V gene has CDR1 LNHNV and CDR2 YYDKDF (reference sequence). The CDR3 loop spans 16 amino acids. V was cut by 4 bases and J by 0 bases, with 13 bases left in between. The CDR3 region is CATSISRGLAKNIQYF. The CDR3 DNA reads TGTGCCACCAGCATTTCCCGAGGGTTAGCCAAAAACATTCAGTACTTC. The variable domain in full, completed from reference TRBV15 and TRBJ2-4, reads DAMVIQNPRYQVTQFGKPVTLSCSQTLNHNVMYWYQQKSSQAPKLLFHYYDKDFNNEADTPDNFQSRRPNTSFCFLDIRSPGLGDTAMYLCATSISRGLAKNIQYFGAGTRLSVL.

The chain employs TRBV5-1 and TRBJ2-2; weak D call: TRBD2 (7 bases). This CDR3 region has 16 residues. Trimming left V 7 bases short and J 2 bases short, with 18 bases between. Germline-derived CDR1 and CDR2 are SGHRS and YFSETQ. In nucleotides, the CDR3 is TGCGCCAGCCAGCGGGAAGGGGGAGTCAACACCGGGGAGCTGTTTTTT. Residues: CASQREGGVNTGELFF.

The V and J genes are TRBV30 and TRBJ1-2; 8 nucleotides align to TRBD1. The germline V gene has CDR1 GTSNPN and CDR2 SVGIG (reference sequence). Trimming cost V 5 bases and J 3 bases; bases outside gene matches: 8. The CDR3 has 14 amino acids. CDR3 in DNA: TGTGCCTGGCGGGGGGTGGACAGGGACTATGGCTACACCTTC. Amino acid sequence: CAWRGVDRDYGYTF.

This clone was recorded a few times. This chain joins TRBV5-1 and TRBJ1-1, with 7 bases identical to TRBD1. Germline-derived CDR1 and CDR2 are SGHRS and YFSETQ. V shed 4 bases and J 4 bases; nucleotides not matched to a gene: 7. The CDR3 covers 14 residues. The CDR3, as DNA: TGCGCCAGCAGCAAATCGTCAGGGGGCACTGAAGCTTTCTTT. Protein product: CASSKSSGGTEAFF.

This clone was counted a few times. This chain uses TRBV29-1 with TRBJ2-6, with D unresolved. Per the germline V gene, CDR1 is SQVTM and CDR2 is ANQGSEA. There are 14 residues in the CDR3. The V end was cut by 4 bases, the J end by 2 bases, with 9 bases between. CDR3 sequence: CSVGTGTGANVLTF. CDR3 DNA sequence: TGCAGCGTTGGCACTGGGACTGGGGCCAACGTCCTGACTTTC.

The chain carries TRBV25-1 and TRBJ1-2, with D tentatively TRBD1 (5 bases). Between the trimmed V and J ends, which lost 3 bases and 8 bases, there was a span of 10 bases. This CDR3 is built from 12 residues. Germline V gene data show CDR1 as MGHDK and CDR2 as SYGVNS. CDR3 sequence: CASSDVGEGYTF. The CDR3 DNA is TGTGCCAGCAGTGATGTGGGGGAAGGCTACACCTTC.

The chain is built from TRBV27 and TRBJ1-2; D remains unclear. Per germline, CDR1 MNHEY and CDR2 SMNVEV (reference sequence). This CDR3 region has 15 residues. V was pared by 2 bases and J by 8 bases, with 18 bases between. Here the CDR3 DNA reads TGTGCCAGCAGTTTAGTGATGGGAGTGACGAGCGGCTACACCTTC. Amino acid sequence: CASSLVMGVTSGYTF.

The J gene is TRBJ1-2, the V gene TRBV7-2, with 8 bases identical to TRBD1. The ends lost 5 bases at V and 7 bases at J; junction bases unmatched: 9. CDR3 size: 14 residues. The V gene's germline CDR1 is SGHTA and CDR2 FQGNSA. CDR3 coding DNA: TGTGCCAGCAGCCCACAGGGGGGGGGCTTTGGCTACACCTTC. Translated, it gives CASSPQGGGFGYTF.

The chain couples TRBV30 to TRBJ1-5; no clear D gene. The CDR3 is 12 residues long. Germline V gives CDR1 GTSNPN, CDR2 SVGIG (reference sequence). Trimming stripped 4 bases from V and 5 bases from J, with 9 bases between. The CDR3 spells CAWIAWDQPQHF. CDR3 coding DNA: TGTGCCTGGATCGCGTGGGATCAGCCCCAGCATTTT.

The chain couples TRBV11-1 to TRBJ1-1; 9 bases align to TRBD1. Germline V gene data show CDR1 as SGHAT and CDR2 as FQDESV (reference sequence). V lost 4 bases and J lost 1; bases outside the gene matches: 7. The CDR3 covers 16 residues. The CDR3, as DNA: TGTGCCAGCAGCTCCGGGACAGGGCGCAGGAACACTGAAGCTTTCTTT. As protein: CASSSGTGRRNTEAFF.

This clone was seen a single time. The V gene is TRBV7-9, the J gene TRBJ1-2, with 7 positions matching TRBD1. Germline CDR1 reads SEHNR; CDR2 reads FQNEAQ (reference sequence). The CDR3 sequence is 15 residues long. The ends lost 5 bases at V and 2 bases at J; junction bases unmatched: 8. The CDR3 region has the DNA TGTGCCAGCAGCCCCTCCACAGGGGTAAACTATGGCTACACCTTC. Its protein product is CASSPSTGVNYGYTF.

This clone was seen a few times. The chain has TRBV29-1 and TRBJ2-4, with D unclear. V dropped 5 bases and J dropped 7 bases, with 15 bases sitting between them. The V gene's germline CDR1 is SQVTM and CDR2 ANQGSEA. The length of the CDR3 is 13 residues. The CDR3 reads CSVSETLSNIQYF. The CDR3 DNA is TGCAGCGTTTCCGAGACCCTATCTAACATTCAGTACTTC.